This T cell receptor (beta chain) derives from a study of cytomegalovirus exposure and HLA in healthy donors. Study summary: Unique TCR beta sequences numbering around 110 million came from some 200 million T cells in an earlier analysis.

This PCR relied on a set of 60 Vbeta primers and 13 Jbeta primers. This table comes from immunoSEQ multiplex PCR, and its TCRdb copy is limited to in-frame clones, with some not included. The sample holds tens of thousands of clones; roughly 87% are singletons and the top ten take about 10%. Whole-study findings and limits: On later analysis, the bulk of CMV-associated TCR beta chains appeared to be HLA-restricted. Confirmation in vitro established that three CMV-associated chains were specific for CMV antigens. TCR beta V- and J-gene trimming was later associated with a missense DCLRE1C variant.

Germline V gene sequence: CDR1 MGHRA, CDR2 YSYEKL. The CDR3 is 15 amino acids. V shed 3 bases, J shed 8 bases, and the junction held 8 bases outside the gene matches. As concerns this clone: As yet, its antigen is unknown.

The TCR originated in a female donor in good health and CMV-seronegative. What was sequenced was PBMCs. The rearrangement links TRBV4-1 to TRBJ1-4, with TRBD1 matching over 8 bases. The CDR3 loop is CASSQRQGMREKLFF. CDR3 nucleotide sequence: TGCGCCAGCAGCCAGAGACAGGGGATGCGGGAAAAACTGTTTTTT.